These 24 T cell receptor beta chains were sequenced from one sample in a study of cytotoxic CD8 clonotypes in ibrutinib-treated CLL. Method: immunoSEQ multiplex PCR; TCRdb's copy keeps in-frame clones and lacks some. The sample has about 9,400 clones, 60% to 65% seen once. The sequencing here drew on PBMCs, taken before ibrutinib treatment. The receptor set was obtained from a human donor with chronic lymphocytic leukemia.

This chain links TRBV18 with TRBJ2-5; D might be TRBD1 (5 bases). The CDR3 has 13 residues. CDR1 is KGHSH, CDR2 LQKENI, per germline. The V gene lost 4 bases and the J gene lost 10 bases, with 16 bases spanning the gap. The CDR3 DNA sequence: TGTGCCAGCTCACTGAATCAGGGTTGGGACCAGTACTTC. As protein: CASSLNQGWDQYF.

There are a few counts of this clone. V usage is TRBV19 and J usage is TRBJ1-6; TRBD1 is a possible D gene (5 bases). Germline V gene data show CDR1 as LNHDA and CDR2 as SQIVND (reference sequence). There are 16 residues in the CDR3. V was trimmed by 5 bases and J by 6 bases, leaving 17 bases between them. The CDR3 bases are TGTGCCAGTAGTGCGAATGGGGGATTCGGTAATTCACCCCTCCACTTT. Protein: CASSANGGFGNSPLHF. Drawing the rest from reference TRBV19 and TRBJ1-6, the complete variable domain is DGGITQSPKYLFRKEGQNVTLSCEQNLNHDAMYWYRQDPGQGLRLIYYSQIVNDFQKGDIAEGYSVSREKKESFPLTVTSAQKNPTAFYLCASSANGGFGNSPLHFGNGTRLTVT.

The chain uses TRBV6-1 and TRBJ2-1; perhaps TRBD2 as D (5 bases). V lost 11 bases and J 4 bases, leaving 15 bases between the germline ends. CDR3 length: 13 amino acids. Germline loops: CDR1 MNHNS, CDR2 SASEGT. The DNA for the CDR3 is TGTGCCGTCATAAAGCGGAGTTACAATGAGCAGTTCTTC. Translating it yields CAVIKRSYNEQFF.

J is TRBJ2-5 and V is TRBV28; 8 bases are shared with TRBD1. Germline-derived CDR1 and CDR2 are MDHEN and SYDVKM. The CDR3 sequence is 18 residues long. The trim removed 3 bases at V and 0 bases at J, leaving 12 bases unmatched. CDR3 residues: CASSFSSAWGQDQETQYF. The DNA of the CDR3 is TGTGCCAGCAGTTTCTCTTCCGCCTGGGGACAGGACCAAGAGACCCAGTACTTC.

The chain joins TRBV11-2 to TRBJ1-1, with D unresolved. CDR3 length: 14 residues. Germline CDR1 reads SGHAT; CDR2 reads FQNNGV. V lost 5 bases and J lost 4, with 14 bases in between. The CDR3, as DNA: TGTGCCAGCAGCCGTTCGGGTCGTGGCACTGAAGCTTTCTTT. As protein: CASSRSGRGTEAFF.

The rearrangement links TRBV18 to TRBJ1-1, with D unclear. CDR1 is KGHSH, CDR2 LQKENI, per germline. Trimming cost V 3 bases and J 1 base, with 6 bases left between them. The CDR3 loop spans 13 amino acids. The CDR3 nucleotides are TGTGCCAGCTCACCCGGCACGAACACTGAAGCTTTCTTT. This translates into CASSPGTNTEAFF.

This chain connects TRBV18 to TRBJ2-3, with TRBD2 matching 8 bases. Trimming at V came to 4 bases and at J to 4 bases, leaving 10 bases not matched to a gene. CDR3 size: 16 residues. Germline V gene data show CDR1 as KGHSH and CDR2 as LQKENI. CDR3 in amino acids: CASSRVGGAVSDTQYF. For the CDR3, the DNA is TGTGCCAGCTCACGGGTCGGGGGGGCCGTTTCAGATACGCAGTATTTT. The entire variable domain, with the rest obtained from reference TRBV18 and TRBJ2-3, is as follows: NAGVMQNPRHLVRRRGQEARLRCSPMKGHSHVYWYRQLPEEGLKFMVYLQKENIIDESGMPKERFSAEFPKEGPSILRIQQVVRGDSAAYFCASSRVGGAVSDTQYFGPGTRLTVL.

The sample holds a few counts of this clone. The rearrangement links TRBV7-8 to TRBJ2-5, with TRBD2 matching over 9 bases. This CDR3 spans 15 amino acids. V trimming: 5 bases; J trimming: 8 bases; junction bases outside the gene matches: 12. Germline lookup yields CDR1 SGHVS and CDR2 FQNEAQ. The CDR3 spells CASSPTSGSRETQYF. As DNA, the CDR3 is TGTGCCAGCAGCCCGACTAGCGGCTCAAGAGAAACCCAGTACTTC.

CDR3 loop: CASSSALARGTDTQYF. Written as DNA, the CDR3 is TGTGCCAGCAGCTCGGCCCTAGCCCGCGGGACAGATACGCAGTATTTT. This chain connects TRBV7-2 to TRBJ2-3; TRBD2 is a possible D gene (5 bases). With 4 bases removed from V and 3 bases from J, the gap between germline ends came to 17 bases. The CDR3 extends over 16 amino acids. CDR1 and CDR2 from the germline V gene are SGHTA and FQGNSA.

V and J are TRBV5-6 and TRBJ1-5; a possible D gene is TRBD1 (6 bases). CDR1 and CDR2 from the germline V gene are SGHDT and YYEEEE. Trimming removed 5 bases from V and 0 bases from J, with 12 bases in between. The CDR3 has 15 amino acids. The chain's CDR3 is CASSLRQVSNQPQHF. The CDR3 nucleotides are TGTGCCAGCAGTCTAAGACAGGTTAGCAATCAGCCCCAGCATTTT.

The rearrangement joins TRBV28 to TRBJ2-7, with D possibly being TRBD2 (6 bases). CDR1 and CDR2 from the germline V gene are MDHEN and SYDVKM. Trimming left V 5 bases short and J 3 bases short, with 17 bases between. The CDR3 has 15 amino acids. CDR3 sequence reads: CASSALPGAVYEQYF. CDR3 in DNA: TGTGCCAGCAGTGCCCTCCCGGGAGCAGTCTACGAGCAGTACTTC. The full variable domain, completed using reference TRBV28 and TRBJ2-7, is DVKVTQSSRYLVKRTGEKVFLECVQDMDHENMFWYRQDPGLGLRLIYFSYDVKMKEKGDIPEGYSVSREKKERFSLILESASTNQTSMYLCASSALPGAVYEQYFGPGTRLTVT.

This clone was recorded once. This sequence joins TRBV28 and TRBJ2-2; D call uncertain. Germline CDR1 is MDHEN and CDR2 is SYDVKM. CDR3 length: 12 residues. V lost 7 bases and J 7 bases, leaving 10 bases between the germline ends. CDR3: CASNTGLGELFF. CDR3 coding DNA: TGTGCCAGCAACACCGGCCTCGGGGAGCTGTTTTTT.

This clone was picked up a small number of times. The chain employs TRBV15 and TRBJ1-5; D might be TRBD1 (6 bases). There are 17 residues in the CDR3. Germline-derived CDR1 and CDR2 are LNHNV and YYDKDF (reference sequence). Deletions cut 3 bases from V and 4 bases from J, with 19 bases between. The CDR3, as DNA: TGTGCCACCAGCAGTCACTCCGGGACACGGGGGAATCAGCCCCAGCATTTT. This codes for CATSSHSGTRGNQPQHF. Together with reference TRBV15 and TRBJ1-5, the CDR3 gives the full variable domain: DAMVIQNPRYQVTQFGKPVTLSCSQTLNHNVMYWYQQKSSQAPKLLFHYYDKDFNNEADTPDNFQSRRPNTSFCFLDIRSPGLGDTAMYLCATSSHSGTRGNQPQHFGDGTRLSIL.

The chain joins TRBV6-1 to TRBJ1-1; D is possibly TRBD1 (6 bases). V lost 4 bases and J 3 bases, leaving 9 bases between the germline ends. Germline CDR1 MNHNS, CDR2 SASEGT. CDR3 length: 13 amino acids. The CDR3 sequence: CASSVGGHTEAFF. The CDR3 nucleotides read TGTGCCAGCAGTGTTGGGGGGCACACTGAAGCTTTCTTT.

This clone was counted only a few times. The chain uses TRBV4-2 and TRBJ1-5; TRBD1 is a possible D gene (5 bases). V lost 4 bases, J lost 5 bases, and 9 bases lay in between. The CDR3 is 13 amino acids. Germline V gives CDR1 LGHNA, CDR2 YNFKEQ. CDR3 sequence (DNA): TGTGCCAGCAGCCTAGGGGTGCATCAGCCCCAGCATTTT. Translation gives CASSLGVHQPQHF.

The chain carries TRBV10-3 and TRBJ2-1; D remains ambiguous. This CDR3 spans 15 amino acids. Per germline, CDR1 ENHRY and CDR2 SYGVKD. V lost 8 bases and J lost 0, with 14 bases in between. Written as DNA, the CDR3 is TGTGCCATCGGCGGTTACGAGAGCTCCTACAATGAGCAGTTCTTC. Its translation: CAIGGYESSYNEQFF.

This clone was seen more than once but under ten times. The chain combines TRBV11-2 with TRBJ1-5, with 8 bases matching TRBD1. V shed 1 base and J 7 bases; nucleotides not matched to a gene: 9. The germline V gene encodes CDR1 SGHAT and CDR2 FQNNGV. CDR3 length equals 16 residues. The CDR3 region is CASSLVGRGLGQPQHF. CDR3 sequence (DNA): TGTGCCAGCAGCTTAGTTGGCAGGGGGCTCGGACAGCCCCAGCATTTT.

The rearrangement joins TRBV9 to TRBJ2-1; either TRBD1 or TRBD2 may supply D (5 bases each). Germline V CDR1 and CDR2: SGDLS, YYNGEE. CDR3 size: 16 residues. Trimming cost V 0 bases and J 3 bases, with 13 bases left between them. CDR3 region: CASSVGWAGSYNEQFF. CDR3 DNA: TGTGCCAGCAGCGTAGGTTGGGCAGGGAGCTACAATGAGCAGTTCTTC.

V and J are TRBV6-6 and TRBJ2-1, with D hard to call. Trimming removed 0 bases from V and 9 bases from J, with 12 bases in between. The CDR3 length is 14 residues. Germline values: CDR1 MNHNY, CDR2 SVGAGI (reference sequence). This CDR3 is CASSYSGLVSEQFF. CDR3 DNA sequence: TGTGCCAGCAGTTACTCAGGTCTAGTAAGTGAGCAGTTCTTC.

The rearrangement uses TRBV19 and TRBJ1-5; no reliable D call. Germline V gene data show CDR1 as LNHDA and CDR2 as SQIVND (reference sequence). This CDR3 comprises 13 residues. The V gene lost 6 bases and the J gene lost 6 bases, with 12 bases spanning the gap. For the CDR3, the DNA is TGTGCCAGTAGCCCTGTCGGACCTCAGCCCCAGCATTTT. Its translation is CASSPVGPQPQHF. Filled out from reference TRBV19 and TRBJ1-5, the complete variable domain reads DGGITQSPKYLFRKEGQNVTLSCEQNLNHDAMYWYRQDPGQGLRLIYYSQIVNDFQKGDIAEGYSVSREKKESFPLTVTSAQKNPTAFYLCASSPVGPQPQHFGDGTRLSIL.

This chain links TRBV5-8 with TRBJ1-2; TRBD1 matches at 10 bases. This CDR3 is built from 15 residues. The V and J ends lost 4 bases and 1 base, in that order; junction bases with no gene match: 4. CDR1 is SGHTS, CDR2 YDEGEE, per germline. The DNA for the CDR3 is TGTGCCAGCAGCCTTCGGACAGGGGGTAACTATGGCTACACCTTC. Its translation is CASSLRTGGNYGYTF.

V gene TRBV13 combines with J gene TRBJ2-5; D unresolved. The V end was cut by 0 bases, the J end by 0 bases, with 5 bases between. From germline, CDR1 is PRHDT and CDR2 FYEKMQ (reference sequence). There are 14 residues in the CDR3. CDR3: CASSLGHNQETQYF. CDR3 in DNA: TGTGCCAGCAGCTTAGGACATAACCAAGAGACCCAGTACTTC.

The chain links TRBV9 to TRBJ2-3, with D maybe TRBD2 (5 bases). This CDR3 has 13 residues. From germline, CDR1 is SGDLS and CDR2 YYNGEE. The CDR3 DNA follows: TGTGCTGCGGGTTTGGATCCCACAGATACGCAGTATTTT. This gives the protein CAAGLDPTDTQYF.

CDR3 loop: CASAFVAGAYEQYF. DNA for the CDR3: TGTGCCAGCGCCTTTGTAGCGGGAGCATACGAGCAGTACTTC. The chain uses TRBV27 and TRBJ2-7, with 9 positions matching TRBD2. The V segment lost 8 bases and the J segment 4 bases; nucleotides outside the gene matches: 9. The CDR3 is 14 residues long. Germline V gene sequence: CDR1 MNHEY, CDR2 SMNVEV (reference sequence).